The 23 T cell receptor beta chains listed next were all sequenced from one sample in a study of CD8 T cells in ankylosing spondylitis (dated by TCRdb to 2016 to 2017). Library construction relied on 5' RACE. Sequencing used an Illumina HiSeq 2500. TCRdb passed the public sequencing reads through fastp at Q25 and MiXCR, retaining productive beta sequences. Every CDR3 protein is listed once, alongside the most common genes and DNA of its rows. The table for this sample lists 200,000 to 300,000 distinct CDR3 sequences; around 8% of them were counted only once. The ten largest account for 4% to 5% of the sample. Sequencing was carried out using blood, either unsorted or a sorted T cell fraction (not recorded which). The receptors come from a female donor with ankylosing spondylitis or in good health (not recorded which).

This clonotype has at least ten counts. The chain links TRBV29-1 to TRBJ1-1; TRBD1 might be the D (6 bases). V lost 5 bases and J lost 1, with 14 bases in between. This CDR3 comprises 14 residues. CDR1 is SQVTM and CDR2 is ANQGSEA in the germline V gene. As DNA, the CDR3 is TGCAGCGTTTACAGGGCTTATGGGAACACTGAAGCTTTCTTT. Translated, it gives CSVYRAYGNTEAFF.

This clonotype was counted ten times or more. This chain links TRBV19 with TRBJ1-1; TRBD1 is a possible D gene (5 bases). CDR3 length: 13 amino acids. The germline V gene encodes CDR1 LNHDA and CDR2 SQIVND (reference sequence). Trimming took off 0 bases at V and 7 bases at J, with 9 bases between the two ends. The CDR3: CASSIEGRGEAFF. CDR3 nucleotide sequence: TGTGCCAGTAGTATAGAAGGGAGGGGTGAAGCTTTCTTT.

The chain is built from TRBV27 and TRBJ2-7, with D possibly being TRBD2 (6 bases). The CDR3 sequence is 15 residues long. V gave up 1 base and J gave up 2 bases, with 12 bases separating them. Germline assignment: CDR1 MNHEY and CDR2 SMNVEV (reference sequence). CDR3 in amino acids: CASSLFTAGTYEQYF. Here the CDR3 DNA reads TGTGCCAGCAGTTTATTTACCGCGGGGACCTACGAGCAGTACTTC.

The chain carries TRBV6-5 and TRBJ2-7; D is unclear. Trimming removed 4 bases from V and 5 bases from J, with 18 bases in between. The CDR3 totals 15 residues. Germline CDR1 is MNHEY and CDR2 is SVGAGI. As DNA, the CDR3 is TGTGCCAGCAGTTCCGCTGGGCGGAAAGGGCACGAGCAGTACTTC. Amino acid sequence: CASSSAGRKGHEQYF.

This clonotype has a count of ten or more. This chain uses TRBV18 with TRBJ2-1; the match to TRBD2 covers 12 bases. The CDR3 is made up of 16 amino acids. Trimming took 2 bases from V and 7 from J; bases not matched to a gene: 6. Germline V gene lookup returns CDR1 KGHSH and CDR2 LQKENI. CDR3 in amino acids: CASSPWSSGRANEQFF. For the CDR3, the DNA is TGTGCCAGCTCACCATGGTCTAGCGGGAGGGCAAATGAGCAGTTCTTC.

This clonotype was picked up a small number of times. The chain couples TRBV7-2 to TRBJ2-1, with D tentatively TRBD2 (5 bases). V was clipped by 4 bases and J by 2 bases, with 12 bases between them. This CDR3 has 15 amino acids. From germline, CDR1 is SGHTA and CDR2 FQGNSA. The CDR3: CASSSEGTAYNEQFF. The CDR3 region has the DNA TGTGCCAGCAGCTCAGAGGGTACCGCCTACAATGAGCAGTTCTTC. Based on the CDR3 plus reference TRBV7-2 and TRBJ2-1, the full variable domain is GAGVSQSPSNKVTEKGKDVELRCDPISGHTALYWYRQSLGQGLEFLIYFQGNSAPDKSGLPSDRFSAERTGGSVSTLTIQRTQQEDSAVYLCASSSEGTAYNEQFFGPGTRLTVL.

The table lists this clonotype with many counts. V is TRBV15 and J is TRBJ2-1, with TRBD2 matching over 8 bases. Germline V gives CDR1 LNHNV, CDR2 YYDKDF (reference sequence). With 5 bases clipped from V and 1 base from J, the junction kept 7 bases outside the gene matches. The length of the CDR3 is 16 residues. As DNA, the CDR3 is TGTGCCACCAGCGGGGGGGCGGGAGGATCCTACAATGAGCAGTTCTTC. The encoded protein is CATSGGAGGSYNEQFF.

This clonotype came up many times. This rearrangement joins TRBV10-3 to TRBJ2-7, with TRBD2 matching over 10 bases. This CDR3 is 15 amino acids long. V shed 9 bases, J shed 4 bases, and the junction held 12 bases outside the gene matches. Germline assignment: CDR1 ENHRY and CDR2 SYGVKD. CDR3 nucleotide sequence: TGTGCCATTACCGCCGAAGCGGGAGGGCCTTACGAGCAGTACTTC. It yields the protein CAITAEAGGPYEQYF.

There are many counts of this clonotype. This rearrangement joins TRBV4-3 to TRBJ1-2, with 8 nucleotides matching TRBD1. Germline CDR1 and CDR2: LGHNA and YSLEER. CDR3 size: 13 residues. The V gene end was trimmed by 3 bases and the J gene end by 5 bases; junction bases not matched to a gene: 2. The CDR3, as DNA: TGCGCCAGCAGCCATGGACAGGGTTATGGCTACACCTTC. It encodes CASSHGQGYGYTF.

This clonotype was observed many times. This chain joins TRBV6-2 or TRBV6-3 and TRBJ2-1; TRBD1 or TRBD2 may be the D gene (5 bases each). CDR3 length equals 13 residues. Germline V gene sequence: CDR1 MNHEY, CDR2 SVGEGT. Trimming pared 2 bases from V and 9 bases from J, leaving 11 bases between. The CDR3: CASSYVRGGEQFF. The DNA for the CDR3 is TGTGCCAGCAGTTACGTACGGGGCGGTGAGCAGTTCTTC.

This clonotype was observed at least ten times. The chain joins TRBV20-1 to TRBJ2-7; D may correspond to TRBD1 or TRBD2 (5 bases each). Trimming left V 5 bases short and J 5 bases short, with 16 bases between. Germline V gene sequence: CDR1 DFQATT, CDR2 SNEGSKA (reference sequence). There are 13 residues in the CDR3. The CDR3 DNA sequence: TGCAGTGCTCTCACAGCGAGGGACCACGAGCAGTACTTC. It yields the protein CSALTARDHEQYF.

A few counts support this clonotype. The chain has TRBV2 and TRBJ2-5, with TRBD2 matching 11 bases. CDR1 and CDR2 from the germline V gene are SNHLY and FYNNEI. Trimming at V came to 6 bases and at J to 4 bases, leaving 10 bases not matched to a gene. CDR3 length: 16 residues. CDR3 amino acids: CASRSLTSGTLETQYF. DNA of the CDR3: TGTGCCAGCAGATCCCTGACTAGCGGGACCCTAGAGACCCAGTACTTC.

This clonotype has only a few counts. The J gene is TRBJ1-1, the V gene TRBV12-3 or TRBV12-4, with no clear D. The CDR3 consists of 13 residues. The V and J ends lost 3 bases and 1 base respectively, with 6 bases between them. The CDR3 nucleotides read TGTGCCAGCAGTTTCCCAGGGAACACTGAAGCTTTCTTT. Residues: CASSFPGNTEAFF.

This clonotype has ten or more counts. This chain uses TRBV6-2 or TRBV6-3 with TRBJ1-1; D possibly corresponds to TRBD1 (5 bases). The CDR3 runs to 15 residues. Trimming removed 2 bases at V and 10 bases at J, with 20 bases between. The germline CDR1 and CDR2 sequences are MNHEY and SVGEGT. CDR3 sequence reads: CASSYLSSSGEAAFF. CDR3 DNA sequence: TGTGCCAGCAGTTACCTATCTTCTTCGGGGGAAGCAGCTTTCTTT.

This clonotype was seen repeatedly, ten times or more. The chain employs TRBV5-5 and TRBJ2-4; D is unclear. Germline CDR1 and CDR2: SGHKS and YYEKEE (reference sequence). The V gene lost 1 base and the J gene lost 5 bases, with 1 base spanning the gap. The CDR3 loop spans 11 amino acids. CDR3 region: CASSLQNIQYF. DNA for the CDR3: TGTGCCAGCAGCTTGCAAAACATTCAGTACTTC.

This clonotype has a count of ten or more. This CDR3 is CASSTQSTREETQYF. The CDR3 nucleotides are TGTGCCAGCAGCACGCAGTCGACTAGAGAAGAGACCCAGTACTTC. The chain employs TRBV7-2 and TRBJ2-5; the D gene is possibly TRBD2 (6 bases). V lost 5 bases, J lost 3 bases, and 16 bases lay in between. This CDR3 region has 15 residues. CDR1 is SGHTA and CDR2 is FQGNSA in the germline V gene. Variable domain in full (rest from reference TRBV7-2 and TRBJ2-5): GAGVSQSPSNKVTEKGKDVELRCDPISGHTALYWYRQSLGQGLEFLIYFQGNSAPDKSGLPSDRFSAERTGGSVSTLTIQRTQQEDSAVYLCASSTQSTREETQYFGPGTRLLVL.

This clonotype was detected many times. The genes are TRBV5-1 and TRBJ2-5, with TRBD2 matching 8 bases. Trimming removed 2 bases from V and 0 bases from J; junction bases left unmatched: 3. The CDR3 runs 15 residues. The germline V gene has CDR1 SGHRS and CDR2 YFSETQ. CDR3 protein: CASSFSGKYQETQYF. DNA for the CDR3: TGCGCCAGCAGCTTTAGCGGGAAGTACCAAGAGACCCAGTACTTC.

In its sample, this clonotype was seen many times. The V and J genes are TRBV9 and TRBJ2-1; a possible D gene is TRBD1 (5 bases). Germline loops: CDR1 SGDLS, CDR2 YYNGEE. CDR3 length equals 13 residues. The V and J ends lost 4 bases and 7 bases respectively, with 12 bases between them. Here the CDR3 reads CASSPAGANEQFF. DNA for the CDR3: TGTGCCAGCAGCCCAGCTGGGGCGAATGAGCAGTTCTTC.

This clonotype was observed many times. The chain couples TRBV3-1 to TRBJ2-1; D remains unclear. From germline, CDR1 is LGHDT and CDR2 YNNKEL (reference sequence). With 5 bases removed from V and 8 bases from J, the gap between germline ends came to 10 bases. CDR3 size: 12 residues. CDR3 DNA: TGTGCCAGCAGCAAAACTCTTGATGAGCAGTTCTTC. It is translated as CASSKTLDEQFF.

This clonotype was seen repeatedly, ten times or more. The chain employs TRBV9 and TRBJ2-1; D is undetermined. The CDR3 is 14 residues long. Germline CDR1 reads SGDLS; CDR2 reads YYNGEE. The V gene lost 0 bases and the J gene lost 5 bases, with 9 bases spanning the gap. In DNA form, the CDR3 reads TGTGCCAGCAGCGTAGTTGGGAAAAACAATGAGCAGTTCTTC. Translating it yields CASSVVGKNNEQFF.

At least ten counts were recorded for this clonotype. The chain couples TRBV4-3 to TRBJ2-3; 8 nucleotides match TRBD1. There are 15 residues in the CDR3. The J segment lost 3 bases and the V segment lost 3 bases, leaving 5 bases of the junction unmatched. Germline-derived CDR1 and CDR2 are LGHNA and YSLEER. CDR3 sequence reads: CASSQQGAKTDTQYF. CDR3 coding DNA: TGCGCCAGCAGCCAGCAGGGGGCCAAGACAGATACGCAGTATTTT.

This clonotype was observed at least ten times. The V gene is TRBV7-6, the J gene TRBJ1-5; a weak D match, TRBD1 (6 bases). CDR1 SGHVS and CDR2 FNYEAQ come from the germline V gene. This CDR3 contains 14 residues. Trimming stripped 5 bases from V and 5 bases from J, with 13 bases between. The CDR3 nucleotides read TGTGCCAGCAGCATTGGGGCAGGGGATCAGCCCCAGCATTTT. It is translated as CASSIGAGDQPQHF.

This chain connects TRBV13 to TRBJ1-2; no definite D call. The CDR3 has 17 residues. CDR1 and CDR2 (germline): PRHDT, FYEKMQ (reference sequence). The V end was cut by 0 bases, the J end by 10 bases, with 24 bases between. CDR3: CASSLGGILTGRLDYTF. The DNA for the CDR3 is TGTGCCAGCAGCTTAGGGGGAATTTTGACGGGCCGCTTGGACTACACCTTC.